This entry features one TCR beta chain sequence. Germline V gives CDR1 SNHLY, CDR2 FYNNEI. The junction had 4 bases not matched to a gene; V was cut back by 2 bases and J by 2 bases. The CDR3 loop spans 15 amino acids. This entry belongs to a study of T-cell reconstitution after alpha-beta-depleted transplantation in children. Unique molecular identifiers tagged the TCRbeta library. TCRdb ran MiXCR on the PCR reads and lists one entry per CDR3 protein. The sample holds some 280,000 distinct CDR3 sequences; 9.9% are singletons and the top ten take over 9%. Sequences were derived from PBMCs from the stem cell graft donor, sampled from the stem cell graft. The TCR comes from a human donor who donated a stem cell graft to a child with SCID. V usage is TRBV2 and J usage is TRBJ2-7; 9 bases align to TRBD2. The CDR3 reads CASSETLAGTYEQYF. The CDR3 coding sequence is TGTGCCAGCAGTGAAACGCTAGCGGGGACCTACGAGCAGTACTTC.